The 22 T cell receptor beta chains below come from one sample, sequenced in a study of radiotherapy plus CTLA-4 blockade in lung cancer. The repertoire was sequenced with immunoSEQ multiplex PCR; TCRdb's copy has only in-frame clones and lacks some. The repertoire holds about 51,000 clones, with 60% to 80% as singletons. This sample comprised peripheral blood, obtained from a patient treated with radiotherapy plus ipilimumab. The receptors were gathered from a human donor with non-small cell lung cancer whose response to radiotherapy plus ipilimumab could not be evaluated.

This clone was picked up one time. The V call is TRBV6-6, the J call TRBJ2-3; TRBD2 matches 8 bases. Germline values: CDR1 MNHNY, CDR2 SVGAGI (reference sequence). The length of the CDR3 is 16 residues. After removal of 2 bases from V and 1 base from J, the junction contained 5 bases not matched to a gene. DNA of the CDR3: TGTGCCAGCAGTTACGACGGACTAGCAGGCACAGATACGCAGTATTTT. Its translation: CASSYDGLAGTDTQYF.

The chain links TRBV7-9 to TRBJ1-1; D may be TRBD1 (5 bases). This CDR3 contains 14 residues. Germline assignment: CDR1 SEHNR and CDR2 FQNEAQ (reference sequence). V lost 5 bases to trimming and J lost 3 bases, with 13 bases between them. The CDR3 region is CASSNTQGYTEAFF. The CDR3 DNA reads TGTGCCAGCAGCAATACTCAGGGATACACTGAAGCTTTCTTT.

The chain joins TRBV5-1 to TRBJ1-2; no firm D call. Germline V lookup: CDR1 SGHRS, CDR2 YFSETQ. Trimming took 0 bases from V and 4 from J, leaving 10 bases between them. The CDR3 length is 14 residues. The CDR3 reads CASSLGSPGYGYTF. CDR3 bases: TGCGCCAGCAGCTTGGGGTCACCGGGCTATGGCTACACCTTC.

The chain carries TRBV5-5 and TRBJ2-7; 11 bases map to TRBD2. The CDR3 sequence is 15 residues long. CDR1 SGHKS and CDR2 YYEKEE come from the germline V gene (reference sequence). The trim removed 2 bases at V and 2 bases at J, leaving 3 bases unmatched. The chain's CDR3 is CASSLLAGDAYEQYF. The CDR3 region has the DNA TGTGCCAGCAGCTTACTAGCGGGAGATGCCTACGAGCAGTACTTC.

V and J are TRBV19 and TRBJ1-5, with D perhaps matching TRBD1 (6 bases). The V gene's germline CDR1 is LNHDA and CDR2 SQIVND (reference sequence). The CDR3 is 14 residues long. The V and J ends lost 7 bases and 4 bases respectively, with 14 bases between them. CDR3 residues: CASTPGTLNQPQHF. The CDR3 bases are TGTGCCAGTACCCCGGGGACACTGAATCAGCCCCAGCATTTT.

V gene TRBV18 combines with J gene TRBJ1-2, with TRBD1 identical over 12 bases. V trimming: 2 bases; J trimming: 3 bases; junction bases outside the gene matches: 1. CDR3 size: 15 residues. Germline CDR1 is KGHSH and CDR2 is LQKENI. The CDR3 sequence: CASSPGTGGDYGYTF. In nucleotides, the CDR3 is TGTGCCAGCTCACCAGGGACAGGGGGCGACTATGGCTACACCTTC.

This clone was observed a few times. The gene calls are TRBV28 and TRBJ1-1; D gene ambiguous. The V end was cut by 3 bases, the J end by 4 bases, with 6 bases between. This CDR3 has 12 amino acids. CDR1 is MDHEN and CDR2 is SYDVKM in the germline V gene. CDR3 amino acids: CASSFLLTEAFF. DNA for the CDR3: TGTGCCAGCAGTTTCCTCCTCACTGAAGCTTTCTTT.

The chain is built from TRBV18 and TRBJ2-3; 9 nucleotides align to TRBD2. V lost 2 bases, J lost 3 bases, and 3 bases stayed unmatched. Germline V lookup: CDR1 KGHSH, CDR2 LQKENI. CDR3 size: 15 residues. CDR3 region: CASSPAGGRTDTQYF. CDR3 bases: TGTGCCAGCTCACCAGCGGGGGGGCGGACAGATACGCAGTATTTT.

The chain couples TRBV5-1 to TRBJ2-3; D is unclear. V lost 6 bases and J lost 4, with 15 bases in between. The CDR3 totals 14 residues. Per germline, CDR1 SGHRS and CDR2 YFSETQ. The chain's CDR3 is CASMKAGVADTQYF. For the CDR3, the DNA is TGCGCCAGCATGAAGGCAGGTGTGGCAGATACGCAGTATTTT.

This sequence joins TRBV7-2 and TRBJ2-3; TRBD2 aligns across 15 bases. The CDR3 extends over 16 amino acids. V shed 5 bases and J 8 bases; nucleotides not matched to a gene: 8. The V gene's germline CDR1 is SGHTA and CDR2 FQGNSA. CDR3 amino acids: CASSTGLAGGIRTQYF. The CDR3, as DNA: TGTGCCAGCAGCACCGGACTAGCGGGGGGGATACGTACGCAGTATTTT.

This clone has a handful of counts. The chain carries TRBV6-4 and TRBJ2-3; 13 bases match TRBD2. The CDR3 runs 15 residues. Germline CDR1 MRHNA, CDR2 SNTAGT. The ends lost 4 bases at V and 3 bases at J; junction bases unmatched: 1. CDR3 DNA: TGTGCCAGCAGTGTGACTAGCGGGAGGACAGATACGCAGTATTTT. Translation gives CASSVTSGRTDTQYF.

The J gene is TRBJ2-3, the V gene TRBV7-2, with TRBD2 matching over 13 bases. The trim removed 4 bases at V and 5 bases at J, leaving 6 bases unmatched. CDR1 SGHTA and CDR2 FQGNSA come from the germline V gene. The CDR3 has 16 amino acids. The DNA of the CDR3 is TGTGCCAGCAGCTCCCGGACTAGCGGGAGAGTAGATACGCAGTATTTT. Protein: CASSSRTSGRVDTQYF.

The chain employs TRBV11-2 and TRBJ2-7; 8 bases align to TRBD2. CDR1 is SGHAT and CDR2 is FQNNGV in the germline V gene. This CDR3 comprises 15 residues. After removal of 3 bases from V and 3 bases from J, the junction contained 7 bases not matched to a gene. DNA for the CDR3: TGTGCCAGCAGCTTCCGAGGACTAGCAAACTACGAGCAGTACTTC. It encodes CASSFRGLANYEQYF.

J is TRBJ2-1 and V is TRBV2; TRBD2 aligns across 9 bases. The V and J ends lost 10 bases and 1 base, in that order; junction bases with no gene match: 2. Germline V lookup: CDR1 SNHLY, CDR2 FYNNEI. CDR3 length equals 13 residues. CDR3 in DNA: TGTGCCACTGGACTAGCGTCCTACAATGAGCAGTTCTTC. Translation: CATGLASYNEQFF.

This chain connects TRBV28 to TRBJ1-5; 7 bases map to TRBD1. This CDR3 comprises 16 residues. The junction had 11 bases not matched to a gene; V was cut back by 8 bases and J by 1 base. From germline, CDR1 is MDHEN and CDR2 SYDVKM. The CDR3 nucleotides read TGTGCCAGCGGCGCAGACAGGGCGGAGAGCAATCAGCCCCAGCATTTT. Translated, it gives CASGADRAESNQPQHF. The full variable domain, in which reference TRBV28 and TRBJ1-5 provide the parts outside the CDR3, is DVKVTQSSRYLVKRTGEKVFLECVQDMDHENMFWYRQDPGLGLRLIYFSYDVKMKEKGDIPEGYSVSREKKERFSLILESASTNQTSMYLCASGADRAESNQPQHFGDGTRLSIL.

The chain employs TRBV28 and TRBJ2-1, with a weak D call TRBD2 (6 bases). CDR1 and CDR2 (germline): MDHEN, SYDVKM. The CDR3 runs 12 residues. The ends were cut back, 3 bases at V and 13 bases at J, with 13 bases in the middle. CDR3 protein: CASSFRGGTQFF. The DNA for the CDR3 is TGTGCCAGCAGTTTTCGGGGCGGGACCCAGTTCTTC.

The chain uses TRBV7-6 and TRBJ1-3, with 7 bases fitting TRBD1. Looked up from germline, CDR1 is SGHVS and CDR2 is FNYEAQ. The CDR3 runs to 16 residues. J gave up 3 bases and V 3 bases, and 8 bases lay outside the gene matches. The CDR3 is CASSFRGRGRGNTIYF. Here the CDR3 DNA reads TGTGCCAGCAGCTTTAGGGGGCGAGGACGTGGAAACACCATATATTTT. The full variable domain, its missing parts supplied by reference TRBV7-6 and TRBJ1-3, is GAGVSQSPRYKVTKRGQDVALRCDPISGHVSLYWYRQALGQGPEFLTYFNYEAQQDKSGLPNDRFSAERPEGSISTLTIQRTEQRDSAMYRCASSFRGRGRGNTIYFGEGSWLTVV.

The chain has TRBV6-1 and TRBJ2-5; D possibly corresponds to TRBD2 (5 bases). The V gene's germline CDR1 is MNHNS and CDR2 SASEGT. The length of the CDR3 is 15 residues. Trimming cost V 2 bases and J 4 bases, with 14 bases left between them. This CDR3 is CASSEQPRERETQYF. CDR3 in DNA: TGTGCCAGCAGTGAACAACCGAGGGAGAGAGAGACCCAGTACTTC.

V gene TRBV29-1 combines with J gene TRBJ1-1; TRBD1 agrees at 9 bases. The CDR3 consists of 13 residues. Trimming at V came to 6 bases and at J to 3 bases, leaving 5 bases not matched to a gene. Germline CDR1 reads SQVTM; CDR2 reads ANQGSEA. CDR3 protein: CSVARDRDTEAFF. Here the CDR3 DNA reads TGCAGCGTAGCCAGGGACAGGGACACTGAAGCTTTCTTT.

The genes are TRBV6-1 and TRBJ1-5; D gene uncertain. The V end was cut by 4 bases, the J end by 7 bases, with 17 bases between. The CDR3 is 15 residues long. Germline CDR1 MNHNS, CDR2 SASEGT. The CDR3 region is CASSAGQVRGQPQHF. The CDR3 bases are TGTGCCAGCAGTGCCGGCCAGGTGAGAGGGCAGCCCCAGCATTTT.

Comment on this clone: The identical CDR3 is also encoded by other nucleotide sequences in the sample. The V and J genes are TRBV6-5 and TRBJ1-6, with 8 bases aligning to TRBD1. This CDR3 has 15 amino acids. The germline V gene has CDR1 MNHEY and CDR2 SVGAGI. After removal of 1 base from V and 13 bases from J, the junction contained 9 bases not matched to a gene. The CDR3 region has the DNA TGTGCCAGCAGTTACTGGTCGACAGGGGAATCCCCCCTCCACTTT. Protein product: CASSYWSTGESPLHF.

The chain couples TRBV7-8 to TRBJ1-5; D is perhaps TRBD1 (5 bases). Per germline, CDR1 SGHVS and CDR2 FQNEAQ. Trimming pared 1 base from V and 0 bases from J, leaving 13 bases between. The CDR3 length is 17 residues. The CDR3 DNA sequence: TGTGCCAGCAGCTTAGTTGGGGGGACCTATAGCAATCAGCCCCAGCATTTT. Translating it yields CASSLVGGTYSNQPQHF. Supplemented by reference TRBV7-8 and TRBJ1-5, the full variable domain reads GAGVSQSPRYKVAKRGQDVALRCDPISGHVSLFWYQQALGQGPEFLTYFQNEAQLDKSGLPSDRFFAERPEGSVSTLKIQRTQQEDSAVYLCASSLVGGTYSNQPQHFGDGTRLSIL.